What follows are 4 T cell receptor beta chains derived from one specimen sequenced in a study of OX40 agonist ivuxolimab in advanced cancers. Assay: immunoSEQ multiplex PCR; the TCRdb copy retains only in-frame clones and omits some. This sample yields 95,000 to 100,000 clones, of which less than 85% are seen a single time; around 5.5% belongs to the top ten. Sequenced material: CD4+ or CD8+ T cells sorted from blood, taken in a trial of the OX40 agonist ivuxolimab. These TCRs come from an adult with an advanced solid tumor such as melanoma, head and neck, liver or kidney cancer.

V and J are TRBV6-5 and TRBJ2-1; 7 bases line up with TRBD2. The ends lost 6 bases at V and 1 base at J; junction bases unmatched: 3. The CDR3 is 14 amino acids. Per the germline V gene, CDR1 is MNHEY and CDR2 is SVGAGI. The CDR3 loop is CASSKAGSYNEQFF. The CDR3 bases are TGTGCCAGCAGCAAAGCGGGATCCTACAATGAGCAGTTCTTC.

The CDR3 sequence is CASSSEGVAKNIQYF. The CDR3, as DNA: TGTGCCAGCAGCTCCGAGGGAGTAGCCAAAAACATTCAGTACTTC. V is TRBV7-9 and J is TRBJ2-4; D possibly corresponds to TRBD2 (5 bases). CDR1 SEHNR and CDR2 FQNEAQ come from the germline V gene (reference sequence). The CDR3 spans 15 residues. V lost 4 bases and J 0 bases, leaving 10 bases between the germline ends.

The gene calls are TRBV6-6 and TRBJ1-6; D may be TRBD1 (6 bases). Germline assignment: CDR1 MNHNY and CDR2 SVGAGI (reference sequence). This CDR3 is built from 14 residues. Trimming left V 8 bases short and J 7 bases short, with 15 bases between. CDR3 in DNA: TGTGCCAGCGGGTCGCTGGGGACAAATTCACCCCTCCACTTT. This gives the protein CASGSLGTNSPLHF.

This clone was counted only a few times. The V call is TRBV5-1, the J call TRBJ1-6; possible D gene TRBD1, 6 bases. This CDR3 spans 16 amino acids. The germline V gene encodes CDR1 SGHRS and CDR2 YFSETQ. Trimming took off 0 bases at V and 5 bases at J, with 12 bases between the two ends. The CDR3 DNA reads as TGCGCCAGCAGCTTGGCCGTGACAGGAAATAATTCACCCCTCCACTTT. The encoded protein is CASSLAVTGNNSPLHF.